A single sample gave rise to the 2 T cell receptor beta chains below, sequenced in a study of T cell responses to AZD1222 COVID-19 vaccine. Clones were read by immunoSEQ multiplex PCR, and TCRdb kept only the in-frame ones, dropping some. This table holds fewer than 110,000 clones, roughly nine tenths found once. The starting material was peripheral blood, obtained on day 0 of AZD1222 vaccination. These receptors all stem from an adult in good health.

The rearrangement uses TRBV28 and TRBJ2-6; tentatively, D is TRBD1 or TRBD2 (5 bases each). Germline CDR1 is MDHEN and CDR2 is SYDVKM. The CDR3 is made up of 14 amino acids. The V end was cut by 6 bases, the J end by 1 base, with 7 bases between. In DNA form, the CDR3 reads TGTGCCAGCAGGTGGGGGTCTGGGGCCAACGTCCTGACTTTC. It encodes CASRWGSGANVLTF.

The V and J genes are TRBV7-3 and TRBJ2-1; 15 nucleotides line up with TRBD2. The CDR3 loop spans 15 amino acids. V was pared by 5 bases and J by 9 bases, with 5 bases of the junction left unmatched. Germline V gene lookup returns CDR1 SGHTA and CDR2 FQGTGA. CDR3 nucleotides: TGTGCCAGCAGCCCTCCGGGACTAGCGGGAGGTGAGCAGTTCTTC. Its protein product is CASSPPGLAGGEQFF.